What follows is one T cell receptor (beta chain) and its context. Its antigen remains unknown. Peripheral blood from each donor was collected in a volume of 9.5 to 10 milliliters. This sample is drawn from a study of blood T cells in healthy people across ages. Findings and caveats of the study: Underestimates were what the diversity estimates from one million T cells were considered to be.

Germline CDR1 reads SGHRS; CDR2 reads YFSETQ. The CDR3 has 15 amino acids. A second PCR, run for 7 to 11 cycles, used a sample-barcoded 5' primer plus a J-beta primer mix. TCRdb fed the 5' RACE reads into MiXCR, producing one record per CDR3 protein. Among about 1.8 million distinct CDR3 sequences listed, about 50% were seen once. Sequenced input: blood. V and J are TRBV5-1 and TRBJ2-3, with a tentative D call TRBD2 (6 bases). The TCR originated in a woman in her thirties or forties in good health. The chain's CDR3 is CASAGPRTSTDTQYF. DNA for the CDR3: TGCGCTAGCGCGGGACCTAGGACAAGCACAGATACGCAGTATTTT.